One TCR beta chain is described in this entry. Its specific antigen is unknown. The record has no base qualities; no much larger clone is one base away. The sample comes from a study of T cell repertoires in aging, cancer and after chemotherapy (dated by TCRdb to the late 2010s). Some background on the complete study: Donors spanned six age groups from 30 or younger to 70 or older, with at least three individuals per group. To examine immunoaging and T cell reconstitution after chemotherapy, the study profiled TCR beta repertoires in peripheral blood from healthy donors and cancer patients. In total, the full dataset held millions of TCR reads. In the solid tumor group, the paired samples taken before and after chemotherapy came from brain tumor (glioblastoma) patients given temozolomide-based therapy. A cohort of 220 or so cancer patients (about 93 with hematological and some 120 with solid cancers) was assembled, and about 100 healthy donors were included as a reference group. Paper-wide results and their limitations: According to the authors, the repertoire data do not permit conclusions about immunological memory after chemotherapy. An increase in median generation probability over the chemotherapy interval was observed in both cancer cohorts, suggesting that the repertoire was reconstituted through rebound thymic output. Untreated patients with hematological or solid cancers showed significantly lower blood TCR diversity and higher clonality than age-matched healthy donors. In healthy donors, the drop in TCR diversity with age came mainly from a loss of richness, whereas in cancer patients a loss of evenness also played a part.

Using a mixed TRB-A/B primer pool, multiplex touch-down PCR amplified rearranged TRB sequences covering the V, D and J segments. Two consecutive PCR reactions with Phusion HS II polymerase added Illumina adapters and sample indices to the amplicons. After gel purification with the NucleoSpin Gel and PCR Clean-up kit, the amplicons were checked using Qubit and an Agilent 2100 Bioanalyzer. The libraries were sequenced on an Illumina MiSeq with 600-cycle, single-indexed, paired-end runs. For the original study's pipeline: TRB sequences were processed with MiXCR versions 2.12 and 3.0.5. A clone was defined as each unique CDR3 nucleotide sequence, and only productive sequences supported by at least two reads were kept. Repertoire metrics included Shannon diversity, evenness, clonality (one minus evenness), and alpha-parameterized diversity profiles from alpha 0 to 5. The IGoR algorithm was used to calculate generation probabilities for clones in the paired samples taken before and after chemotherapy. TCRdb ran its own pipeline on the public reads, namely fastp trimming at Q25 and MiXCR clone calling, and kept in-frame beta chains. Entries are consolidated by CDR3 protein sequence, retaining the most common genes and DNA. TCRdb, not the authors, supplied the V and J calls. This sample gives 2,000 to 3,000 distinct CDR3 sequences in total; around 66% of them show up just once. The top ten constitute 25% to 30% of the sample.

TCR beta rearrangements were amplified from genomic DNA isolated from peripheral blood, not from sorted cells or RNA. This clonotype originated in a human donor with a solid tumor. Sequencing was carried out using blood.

CDR3 protein: CSAAHNEQFF. The nucleotide sequence is given as TGCAGCGCTGCTCACAATGAGCAGTTCTTC. The chain joins TRBV20-1 to TRBJ2-1, with the D gene not clear enough to name. From its cysteine to its phenylalanine, the CDR3 spans 10 amino acids. Only the CDR3 portion is preserved as DNA: 30 bases, with reading frame beginning at the first base. CDR1 DFQATT and CDR2 SNEGSKA are derived from the germline V gene (reference sequence).